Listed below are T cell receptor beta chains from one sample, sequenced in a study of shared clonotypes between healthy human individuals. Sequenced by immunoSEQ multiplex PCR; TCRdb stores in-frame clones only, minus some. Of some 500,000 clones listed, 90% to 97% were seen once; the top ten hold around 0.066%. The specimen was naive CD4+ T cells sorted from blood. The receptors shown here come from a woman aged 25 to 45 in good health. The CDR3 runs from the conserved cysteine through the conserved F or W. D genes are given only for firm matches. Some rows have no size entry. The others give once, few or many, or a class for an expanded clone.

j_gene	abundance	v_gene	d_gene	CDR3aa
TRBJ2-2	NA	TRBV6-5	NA	CASSYSISGPTGELFF
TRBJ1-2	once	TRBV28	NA	CASSLLYGYTF
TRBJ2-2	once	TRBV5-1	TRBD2	CASSLPGLAGFGELFF
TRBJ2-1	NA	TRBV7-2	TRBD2	CASSLAGAGVREFF
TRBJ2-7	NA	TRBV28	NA	CASTLGSNSYEQYF
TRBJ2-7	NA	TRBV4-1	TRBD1	CASSQADRGRYSYEQYF
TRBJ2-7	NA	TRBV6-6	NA	CASRGMDGGPSTEQYF
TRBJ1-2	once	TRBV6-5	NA	CASSYGLDYGYTF
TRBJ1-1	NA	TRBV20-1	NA	CSASRFPEAFF
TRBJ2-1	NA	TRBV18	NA	CASSPSPGNEQFF
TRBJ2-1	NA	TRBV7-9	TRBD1	CASSLARGGEDNEQFF
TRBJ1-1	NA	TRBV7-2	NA	CASSSQALRNTEAFF
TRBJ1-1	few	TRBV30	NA	CAWRAGMNTEAFF
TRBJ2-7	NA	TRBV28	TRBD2	CASSGTSRAYEQYF
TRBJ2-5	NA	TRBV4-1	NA	CASSHPLGEQYF
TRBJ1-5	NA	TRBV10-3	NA	CAISEQGDQPQHF
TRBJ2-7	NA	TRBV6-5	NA	CASSYRLAWEQYF
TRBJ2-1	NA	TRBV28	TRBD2	CASSQGLAVYNEQFF
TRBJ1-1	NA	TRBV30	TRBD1	CAWRRQGALGRAFF
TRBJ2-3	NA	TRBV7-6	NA	CASSARGPTDTQYF
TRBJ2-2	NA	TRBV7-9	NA	CASSLFELTGELFF
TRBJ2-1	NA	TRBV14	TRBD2	CASSHQTGTSGSNEQFF
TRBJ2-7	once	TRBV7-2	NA	CASSLRGYSYEQYF
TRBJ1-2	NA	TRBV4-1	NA	CASSQDTSLGAANYGYTF
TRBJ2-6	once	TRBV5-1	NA	CASSAYYSGANVLTF
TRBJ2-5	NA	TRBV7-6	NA	CASSLAPDPWAQYF
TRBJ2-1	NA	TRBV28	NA	CASSFQLAKNEQFF
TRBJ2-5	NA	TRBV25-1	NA	CASSEGAGGSIQETQYF
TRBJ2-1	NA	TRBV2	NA	CASRGLTYNEQFF
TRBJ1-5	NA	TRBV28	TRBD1	CASSHIRTGGLPQHF
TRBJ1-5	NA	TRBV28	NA	CASTPLRSTGNHRPQHF
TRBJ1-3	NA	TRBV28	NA	CASSSGTSGNTIYF
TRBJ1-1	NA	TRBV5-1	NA	CASSLMGRNTEAFF
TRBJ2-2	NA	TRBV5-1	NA	CASSLIGRANTGELFF
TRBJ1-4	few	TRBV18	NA	CASSPVDATNEKLFF
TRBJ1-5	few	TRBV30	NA	CAWSAQGIQPQHF